One and the same sample provided the 5 T cell receptor beta chains below, sequenced in a study of T cell responses to AZD1222 COVID-19 vaccine. TCRdb's table, derived via immunoSEQ multiplex PCR, lists solely in-frame clones and lacks some. This table has fewer than 65,000 clones, around 80% appearing once. Source: peripheral blood, taken on day 0 of AZD1222 vaccination. Receptors were obtained from an adult in good health.

V is TRBV5-1 and J is TRBJ2-6; 7 bases map to TRBD1. The CDR3 is 19 amino acids. The germline gives CDR1 SGHRS, CDR2 YFSETQ. V was pared by 0 bases and J by 0 bases, with 9 bases of the junction left unmatched. DNA of the CDR3: TGCGCCAGCAGCTTGGAGTTGGGACAGAGTGCCTCTGGGGCCAACGTCCTGACTTTC. This gives the protein CASSLELGQSASGANVLTF.

Here the CDR3 DNA reads TGTGCCAGCAGCCCCCGGACTAGGGGGACAGATACGCAGTATTTT. Translation gives CASSPRTRGTDTQYF. V gene TRBV5-4 combines with J gene TRBJ2-3, with a tentative D call TRBD2 (7 bases). This CDR3 is built from 15 residues. Germline V gene lookup returns CDR1 SGHNT and CDR2 YYREEE (reference sequence). The germline V and J ends were trimmed by 4 bases and 3 bases, with 15 bases remaining between them.

The chain carries TRBV20-1 and TRBJ1-2, with D perhaps TRBD1 (6 bases). The CDR3 has 11 amino acids. Trimming cost V 4 bases and J 8 bases, with 11 bases left between them. CDR1 and CDR2 from the germline V gene are DFQATT and SNEGSKA (reference sequence). In DNA form, the CDR3 reads TGCAGTGCTATGGACAGTGGGGGCTACACCTTC. Protein product: CSAMDSGGYTF.

V usage is TRBV19 and J usage is TRBJ2-2; D gene uncertain. The CDR3 is 15 residues long. The germline CDR1 and CDR2 sequences are LNHDA and SQIVND (reference sequence). Trimming shortened V by 3 bases and J by 2 bases, and 10 bases separated the two germline ends. The CDR3 region is CASSMLGPNTGELFF. The CDR3, as DNA: TGTGCCAGTAGTATGCTGGGCCCTAACACCGGGGAGCTGTTTTTT.

V gene TRBV19 combines with J gene TRBJ1-2, with 8 bases that match TRBD1. Germline lookup yields CDR1 LNHDA and CDR2 SQIVND (reference sequence). With V trimmed by 0 bases and J by 2 bases, 8 bases remained unmatched. The CDR3 has 17 amino acids. For the CDR3, the DNA is TGTGCCAGTAGTATAGAAACCACCGGGACAGGAAACTATGGCTACACCTTC. Protein: CASSIETTGTGNYGYTF.